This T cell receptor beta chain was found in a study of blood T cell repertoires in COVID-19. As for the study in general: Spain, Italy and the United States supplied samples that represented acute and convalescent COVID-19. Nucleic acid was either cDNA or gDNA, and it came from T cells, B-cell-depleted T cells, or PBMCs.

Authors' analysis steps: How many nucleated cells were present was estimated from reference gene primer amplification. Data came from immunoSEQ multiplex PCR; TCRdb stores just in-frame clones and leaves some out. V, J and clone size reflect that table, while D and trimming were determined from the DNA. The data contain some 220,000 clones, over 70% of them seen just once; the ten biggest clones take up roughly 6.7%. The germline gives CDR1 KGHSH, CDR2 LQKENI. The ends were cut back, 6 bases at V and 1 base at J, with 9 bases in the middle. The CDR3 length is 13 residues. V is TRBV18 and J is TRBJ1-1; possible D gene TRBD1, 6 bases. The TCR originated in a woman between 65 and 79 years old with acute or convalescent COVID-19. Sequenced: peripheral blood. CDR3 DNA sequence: TGTGCCAGCTCTATGGGACAGAACACTGAAGCTTTCTTT. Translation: CASSMGQNTEAFF.